This TCR beta chain was identified during a study of siplizumab effects on memory and regulatory T cells. Sequenced by immunoSEQ multiplex PCR; TCRdb stores in-frame clones only, minus some. The sample has fewer than 100,000 clones; 95% are singletons. Trimming pared 2 bases from V and 9 bases from J, leaving 26 bases between. The CDR3 covers 18 residues. Germline V gene data show CDR1 as SGDLS and CDR2 as YYNGEE. The sequence came from a human donor in good health. This chain connects TRBV9 to TRBJ2-2; TRBD1 is a possible D gene (6 bases). Sequenced material: CD8+ T cells sorted from blood. CDR3 DNA sequence: TGTGCCAGCAGCGTGTCAGGGGTTGGTCGGCGTGGGAGCCGGGAGCTGTTTTTT. Protein sequence: CASSVSGVGRRGSRELFF.